This passage covers 19 T cell receptor beta chains from one sample sequenced in a study of shared clonotypes between healthy human individuals. Measured with immunoSEQ multiplex PCR; TCRdb has only the in-frame clones, and not every one. The sample records about 800,000 clones, 90% to 98% being singletons. CD45RO negativity and positive selection for CCR7 defined naive CD8 cells, a population that excluded terminally differentiated effector memory CD45RA+ cells. Input material: naive CD8+ T cells sorted from blood. The source of these receptors is a man aged 25 to 45 in good health.

The chain carries TRBV28 and TRBJ1-2, with D perhaps matching TRBD1 (5 bases). This CDR3 comprises 16 residues. In germline, CDR1 is MDHEN, CDR2 SYDVKM. V shed 2 bases and J shed 4 bases, with 17 bases lying between them. The CDR3 protein is CASSLTSPAGIYGYTF. CDR3 DNA sequence: TGTGCCAGCAGTTTAACCTCCCCTGCAGGGATCTATGGCTACACCTTC.

Comment on this clone: The sample has other DNA sequences that encode this CDR3 too. This chain uses TRBV5-1 with TRBJ1-1; D remains unclear. V was cut by 0 bases and J by 4 bases, with 4 bases left in between. From germline, CDR1 is SGHRS and CDR2 YFSETQ. This CDR3 comprises 12 residues. CDR3: CASSLGRTEAFF. CDR3 DNA: TGCGCCAGCAGCTTGGGTCGCACTGAAGCTTTCTTT. The full variable domain, in which reference TRBV5-1 and TRBJ1-1 provide the parts outside the CDR3, is KAGVTQTPRYLIKTRGQQVTLSCSPISGHRSVSWYQQTPGQGLQFLFEYFSETQRNKGNFPGRFSGRQFSNSRSEMNVSTLELGDSALYLCASSLGRTEAFFGQGTRLTVV.

The rearrangement links TRBV7-9 to TRBJ2-3; tentatively, D is TRBD2 (5 bases). The V end was cut by 2 bases, the J end by 5 bases, with 17 bases between. The CDR3 consists of 16 residues. From germline, CDR1 is SEHNR and CDR2 FQNEAQ (reference sequence). CDR3 DNA sequence: TGTGCCAGCAGCTTAATAAGCGGCCCTAGGAGAGATACGCAGTATTTT. It is translated as CASSLISGPRRDTQYF. Based on the CDR3 plus reference TRBV7-9 and TRBJ2-3, the full variable domain is DTGVSQNPRHKITKRGQNVTFRCDPISEHNRLYWYRQTLGQGPEFLTYFQNEAQLEKSRLLSDRFSAERPKGSFSTLEIQRTEQGDSAMYLCASSLISGPRRDTQYFGPGTRLTVL.

This rearrangement joins TRBV14 to TRBJ2-7, with D maybe TRBD2 (6 bases). The CDR3 runs to 15 residues. In germline, CDR1 is SGHDN, CDR2 FVKESK. V shed 1 base and J shed 4 bases, with 14 bases lying between them. CDR3 sequence (DNA): TGTGCCAGCAGCCAAGCTACGGGAGTCCAATACGAGCAGTACTTC. It specifies CASSQATGVQYEQYF.

J is TRBJ2-3 and V is TRBV19, with no clear D. The CDR3 has 15 amino acids. Germline V gives CDR1 LNHDA, CDR2 SQIVND (reference sequence). V was cut by 4 bases and J by 0 bases, with 11 bases left in between. CDR3 nucleotide sequence: TGTGCCAGTAGTAGATTTAAGTCTAGCACAGATACGCAGTATTTT. This encodes CASSRFKSSTDTQYF.

The rearrangement uses TRBV27 and TRBJ2-1; TRBD2 matches 9 bases. Germline CDR1 and CDR2: MNHEY and SMNVEV (reference sequence). This CDR3 spans 15 amino acids. J was trimmed by 6 bases and V by 9 bases; bases with no gene match: 12. The CDR3 loop reads CASRQREETGNEQFF. DNA of the CDR3: TGTGCCAGTCGTCAGCGGGAGGAAACGGGCAATGAGCAGTTCTTC.

This clone was seen only once. The V and J genes are TRBV11-2 and TRBJ2-4; TRBD2 might be the D (6 bases). The germline CDR1 and CDR2 sequences are SGHAT and FQNNGV. The CDR3 spans 17 residues. V was shortened by 1 base and J by 0 bases, with 13 bases between the two germline ends. This CDR3 reads CASSLGGSGLAKNIQYF. Here the CDR3 DNA reads TGTGCCAGCAGCTTAGGGGGTAGCGGCCTAGCCAAAAACATTCAGTACTTC.

V is TRBV9 and J is TRBJ2-1; the match to TRBD1 covers 11 bases. With 3 bases clipped from V and 6 bases from J, the junction kept 5 bases outside the gene matches. CDR1 SGDLS and CDR2 YYNGEE come from the germline V gene. The CDR3 loop spans 15 amino acids. CDR3 coding DNA: TGTGCCAGCAGCGAGGCGGGGACAGGGGGCAATGAGCAGTTCTTC. Amino acids: CASSEAGTGGNEQFF.

V usage is TRBV6-5 and J usage is TRBJ1-1; tentatively, D is TRBD1 (5 bases). Germline loops: CDR1 MNHEY, CDR2 SVGAGI. There are 16 residues in the CDR3. V lost 0 bases and J 4 bases, leaving 15 bases between the germline ends. Here the CDR3 DNA reads TGTGCCAGCAGTTACTCGTTTCGGGGGGTGGGCACTGAAGCTTTCTTT. This sequence encodes CASSYSFRGVGTEAFF.

The chain uses TRBV13 and TRBJ2-5; maybe TRBD1 (6 bases). V was cut by 5 bases and J by 4 bases, with 8 bases left in between. Germline V lookup: CDR1 PRHDT, CDR2 FYEKMQ (reference sequence). The CDR3 is 12 residues long. CDR3 DNA sequence: TGTGCCAGCAGCAGAGGGGGAGAGACCCAGTACTTC. Protein product: CASSRGGETQYF. The full variable domain, rest sourced from reference TRBV13 and TRBJ2-5, is AAGVIQSPRHLIKEKRETATLKCYPIPRHDTVYWYQQGPGQDPQFLISFYEKMQSDKGSIPDRFSAQQFSDYHSELNMSSLELGDSALYFCASSRGGETQYFGPGTRLLVL.

The genes are TRBV27 and TRBJ2-7; D is unclear. V was pared by 4 bases and J by 2 bases, with 12 bases between. This CDR3 has 14 amino acids. Germline CDR1 and CDR2: MNHEY and SMNVEV (reference sequence). The CDR3 sequence: CASSSIAAAYEQYF. The DNA for the CDR3 is TGTGCCAGCAGTTCAATAGCAGCTGCCTACGAGCAGTACTTC.

V is TRBV28 and J is TRBJ2-1, with 9 bases aligning to TRBD2. This CDR3 is built from 16 residues. The ends lost 6 bases at V and 1 base at J; junction bases unmatched: 7. Germline values: CDR1 MDHEN, CDR2 SYDVKM. The CDR3 sequence: CASRGLATGSYNEQFF. The CDR3 bases are TGTGCCAGCAGGGGACTAGCCACTGGGTCCTACAATGAGCAGTTCTTC.

The chain joins TRBV29-1 to TRBJ2-5; TRBD2 might be the D (7 bases). The CDR3 consists of 13 residues. V was pared by 4 bases and J by 1 base, with 10 bases between. Germline lookup yields CDR1 SQVTM and CDR2 ANQGSEA. The CDR3 protein is CSVVGGAQETQYF. The CDR3, as DNA: TGCAGCGTTGTAGGGGGGGCCCAAGAGACCCAGTACTTC.

The chain has TRBV7-9 and TRBJ1-2; perhaps TRBD1 as D (6 bases). This CDR3 spans 12 amino acids. V was pared by 5 bases and J by 6 bases, with 10 bases between. Germline lookup yields CDR1 SEHNR and CDR2 FQNEAQ (reference sequence). For the CDR3, the DNA is TGTGCCAGCAGCGAGCCAGGGGATGGCTACACCTTC. This translates into CASSEPGDGYTF.

In this sample, this clone turned up once. This chain links TRBV2 with TRBJ2-5; TRBD1 matches 7 bases. Unmatched junction bases numbered 8, after V lost 5 bases and J lost 2 bases. Germline values: CDR1 SNHLY, CDR2 FYNNEI. The length of the CDR3 is 15 residues. CDR3 loop: CASSLEGQRQETQYF. Here the CDR3 DNA reads TGTGCCAGCAGTCTTGAGGGACAGAGGCAAGAGACCCAGTACTTC.

A word on this clone: Other DNA sequences in the same sample also yield this CDR3. This rearrangement joins TRBV27 to TRBJ2-1, with D hard to call. The CDR3 has 11 amino acids. Germline V gene lookup returns CDR1 MNHEY and CDR2 SMNVEV (reference sequence). Between the trimmed V and J ends, which lost 5 bases and 7 bases, there was a span of 6 bases. The DNA for the CDR3 is TGTGCCAGCAGTAGTCCGAATGAGCAGTTCTTC. Its translation: CASSSPNEQFF.

The chain links TRBV7-2 to TRBJ2-7; D is unresolved. Germline V CDR1 and CDR2: SGHTA, FQGNSA. The V end lost 4 bases, the J end lost 0 bases, and 7 bases lay between the germline ends. This CDR3 region has 13 residues. The CDR3 bases are TGTGCCAGCAGCTCTGACAACTCCTACGAGCAGTACTTC. This sequence encodes CASSSDNSYEQYF. Full variable domain (rest looked up from reference TRBV7-2 and TRBJ2-7): GAGVSQSPSNKVTEKGKDVELRCDPISGHTALYWYRQSLGQGLEFLIYFQGNSAPDKSGLPSDRFSAERTGGSVSTLTIQRTQQEDSAVYLCASSSDNSYEQYFGPGTRLTVT.

This rearrangement joins TRBV27 to TRBJ2-3, with 10 positions matching TRBD2. After removal of 4 bases from V and 9 bases from J, the junction contained 16 bases not matched to a gene. The germline gives CDR1 MNHEY, CDR2 SMNVEV (reference sequence). This CDR3 spans 17 amino acids. The CDR3 sequence: CASSYAPGGLAGVTQYF. In DNA, the CDR3 is TGTGCCAGCAGTTACGCCCCAGGGGGCCTAGCGGGAGTGACGCAGTATTTT.

The V and J genes are TRBV5-4 and TRBJ2-2; unclear D gene. Germline values: CDR1 SGHNT, CDR2 YYREEE (reference sequence). Trimming shortened V by 1 base and J by 0 bases, and 10 bases separated the two germline ends. The CDR3 loop spans 16 amino acids. CDR3 sequence (DNA): TGTGCCAGCAGCTTGTTGTCTCAGACGAACACCGGGGAGCTGTTTTTT. Protein sequence: CASSLLSQTNTGELFF.